This TCR beta chain was recorded in a study of blood T cell repertoires in COVID-19. Looking at the study overall: T cells, B-cell-depleted T cells, or PBMCs supplied cDNA or gDNA.

Methods used by the authors: Estimates of nucleated cell counts were drawn from the amplification of reference gene primers. The protocol was immunoSEQ multiplex PCR, while the TCRdb copy is restricted to in-frame clones and leaves out a portion. The V and J calls and clone size are taken from that table; D and trimming were inferred from the DNA. The sample includes 330,000 or so clones, approximately 90% of them seen just once. Seattle-derived patients entered the study during active infection and were followed longitudinally. CDR1 and CDR2 (germline): MNHEY, SMNVEV (reference sequence). CDR3 length equals 16 residues. V lost 0 bases to trimming and J lost 2 bases; unmatched junction nucleotides: 7.

Sequences were obtained from peripheral blood. The clonotype comes from a man under 40 with COVID-19, enrolled during active disease. The chain couples TRBV27 to TRBJ2-7; 7 nucleotides agree with TRBD2. This CDR3 reads CASSLSWWGRAYEQYF. CDR3 DNA: TGTGCCAGCAGTTTATCGTGGTGGGGGAGGGCCTACGAGCAGTACTTC.